This entry lists 32 T cell receptor beta chains sequenced from one sample in a study of T cells in Graves' hyperthyroidism and ophthalmopathy. The source material, RNA transcripts, was used to amplify TCR beta CDR3 regions. The HTBI set primed first-round TCR CDR3 RT-PCR. TCRdb independently ran MiXCR on the multiplex PCR reads; one entry per CDR3 protein. The table includes 350,000 to 450,000 distinct CDR3 sequences, approximately 13% detected once. The sequencing input was blood. The receptors stem from a woman aged 60-75 years with Graves' hyperthyroidism.

The chain links TRBV12-3 or TRBV12-4 to TRBJ1-1, with D perhaps TRBD1 (6 bases). Trimming removed 5 bases at V and 6 bases at J, with 22 bases between. The CDR3 has 16 residues. CDR3 in DNA: TGTGCCAGCAGTGCGGGGGCAGGGAGGAGAGAAGCTGAAGCTTTCTTT. As protein: CASSAGAGRREAEAFF.

In its sample, this clonotype was seen many times. The chain joins TRBV20-1 to TRBJ2-2; 8 positions match TRBD2. The junction had 12 bases not matched to a gene; V was cut back by 5 bases and J by 7 bases. This CDR3 contains 15 residues. Germline lookup yields CDR1 DFQATT and CDR2 SNEGSKA (reference sequence). CDR3 sequence reads: CSASEAGVTNGELFF. CDR3 bases: TGCAGTGCTTCGGAAGCGGGAGTTACTAACGGGGAGCTGTTTTTT.

This clonotype was counted ten times or more. This chain uses TRBV28 with TRBJ2-3; 10 bases are a match to TRBD2. V gave up 8 bases and J gave up 3 bases; unmatched junction bases: 20. Germline assignment: CDR1 MDHEN and CDR2 SYDVKM. The CDR3 has 19 residues. CDR3 sequence reads: CASLETPGTSARDTDTQYF. The CDR3 DNA sequence: TGTGCCAGCCTCGAAACCCCCGGGACTAGCGCCCGGGATACAGATACGCAGTATTTT.

This clonotype came up many times. The gene calls are TRBV6-2 or TRBV6-3 and TRBJ2-7, with TRBD2 matching over 8 bases. V shed 5 bases, J shed 5 bases, and the junction held 8 bases outside the gene matches. Germline lookup yields CDR1 MNHEY and CDR2 SVGEGT. The CDR3 spans 14 residues. The CDR3 region has the DNA TGTGCCAGCAGTCCGGGGGGGAATGACGACGAGCAGTACTTC. It encodes CASSPGGNDDEQYF.

Comments on this clonotype: This may arise from a read error, as a much more abundant clone is one base away. This sequence joins TRBV5-6 and TRBJ1-2; TRBD1 might be the D (5 bases). Trimming stripped 4 bases from V and 4 bases from J, with 11 bases between. This CDR3 region has 13 residues. Per germline, CDR1 SGHDT and CDR2 YYEEEE. This CDR3 is CASSPRTSYGYTF. The CDR3 nucleotides read TGTGCCAGCAGCCCCCGGACAAGCTATGGCTACACCTTC. Variable domain in full (rest from reference TRBV5-6 and TRBJ1-2): DAGVTQSPTHLIKTRGQQVTLRCSPKSGHDTVSWYQQALGQGPQFIFQYYEEEERQRGNFPDRFSGHQFPNYSSELNVNALLLGDSALYLCASSPRTSYGYTFGSGTRLTVV.

This clonotype was seen only a few times. A much larger clone differs by one base, so this may be a read error. V is TRBV11-1 and J is TRBJ1-2; possibly TRBD1 for D (6 bases). The germline V gene has CDR1 SGHAT and CDR2 FQDESV (reference sequence). The CDR3 consists of 17 residues. CDR3 nucleotide sequence: TGTGCCAGCAGCTCGACAACCGGACAGATAGACAACTATAGCTACACCTTC. This translates into CASSSTTGQIDNYSYTF.

This clonotype showed up many times. The J gene is TRBJ1-1, the V gene TRBV18; the D is unclear. The CDR3 sequence is 14 residues long. The ends were cut back, 2 bases at V and 1 base at J, with 8 bases in the middle. Germline CDR1 is KGHSH and CDR2 is LQKENI. The CDR3, as DNA: TGTGCCAGCTCACCAACCCAATCGAACACTGAAGCTTTCTTT. This encodes CASSPTQSNTEAFF.

This clonotype occurred many times. The chain is built from TRBV11-2 and TRBJ2-3; tentative D call: TRBD2 (7 bases). CDR1 is SGHAT and CDR2 is FQNNGV in the germline V gene. V lost 5 bases, J lost 3 bases, and 18 bases lay in between. CDR3 length: 16 residues. The CDR3 coding sequence is TGTGCCAGCAGCCAAGGGGGGGGACTCACAACAGATACGCAGTATTTT. It yields the protein CASSQGGGLTTDTQYF.

For this clonotype: Just one base apart from a much larger clone, this may be a read error. The chain has TRBV6-2 or TRBV6-3 and TRBJ2-2, with TRBD1 matching 9 bases. Germline V gives CDR1 MNHEY, CDR2 SVGEGT. This CDR3 region has 15 residues. The CDR3 region is CASSTRTGVTGKLFF. CDR3 nucleotides: TGTGCCAGCAGTACCAGGACAGGGGTCACCGGGAAGCTGTTTTTT.

This clonotype was counted at least ten times. The chain combines TRBV5-1 with TRBJ2-1, with 13 positions matching TRBD2. V shed 4 bases, J shed 8 bases, and the junction held 9 bases outside the gene matches. The CDR3 length is 16 residues. Germline CDR1 and CDR2: SGHRS and YFSETQ. The chain's CDR3 is CASSATSGRAEDEQFF. The DNA of the CDR3 is TGCGCCAGCAGCGCCACTAGCGGGAGGGCCGAAGATGAGCAGTTCTTC.

J is TRBJ2-5 and V is TRBV5-1; D might be TRBD1 (6 bases). Trimming took 1 base from V and 9 from J, leaving 16 bases between them. Looked up from germline, CDR1 is SGHRS and CDR2 is YFSETQ. The CDR3 is made up of 14 amino acids. Here the CDR3 reads CASSLQSDRPPQYF. CDR3 DNA sequence: TGCGCCAGCAGCTTGCAATCAGACAGGCCCCCCCAGTACTTC.

There are many counts of this clonotype. The chain links TRBV10-3 to TRBJ2-1, with D perhaps matching TRBD1 or TRBD2 (5 bases each). The CDR3 is 14 amino acids. CDR1 and CDR2 from the germline V gene are ENHRY and SYGVKD. V lost 6 bases and J lost 8, with 17 bases in between. CDR3 in amino acids: CAIRPGRGLDEQFF. The CDR3 coding sequence is TGTGCCATCAGACCGGGACGAGGGTTGGATGAGCAGTTCTTC.

This clonotype was counted at least ten times. The rearrangement joins TRBV7-8 to TRBJ2-5; 10 bases are shared with TRBD1. The J segment lost 4 bases and the V segment lost 3 bases, leaving 5 bases of the junction unmatched. CDR1 is SGHVS and CDR2 is FQNEAQ in the germline V gene. This CDR3 region has 15 residues. The CDR3 DNA reads as TGTGCCAGCAGCTTGGGAGGACAGGGGGGAGAGACCCAGTACTTC. Translated: CASSLGGQGGETQYF.

This clonotype was recorded many times. This chain links TRBV29-1 with TRBJ2-7, with 8 bases fitting TRBD1. This CDR3 is 14 amino acids long. CDR1 and CDR2 (germline): SQVTM, ANQGSEA. J lost 8 bases, V lost 4 bases, and 13 bases had no gene match. CDR3 loop: CSVGRGQGLGKQYF. CDR3 nucleotides: TGCAGCGTTGGGCGAGGACAGGGTTTAGGGAAGCAGTACTTC.

This clonotype showed up just a few times. The chain has TRBV10-3 and TRBJ1-3, with TRBD1 as a possible D gene (6 bases). Trimming cost V 6 bases and J 0 bases, with 12 bases left between them. Germline V gene data show CDR1 as ENHRY and CDR2 as SYGVKD. This CDR3 region has 15 residues. CDR3 amino acids: CAIRSTGISGNTIYF. CDR3 nucleotide sequence: TGTGCCATCAGATCAACAGGGATCTCTGGAAACACCATATATTTT.

This clonotype was picked up many times. V gene TRBV6-1 combines with J gene TRBJ2-1, with TRBD2 identical over 13 bases. Trimming removed 5 bases from V and 4 bases from J; junction bases left unmatched: 5. The CDR3 contains 16 residues. Germline values: CDR1 MNHNS, CDR2 SASEGT. The CDR3 region is CASSTGTSGNYNEQFF. The CDR3 coding sequence is TGTGCCAGCAGTACCGGGACTAGCGGGAATTACAATGAGCAGTTCTTC.

This clonotype has a handful of counts. The V gene is TRBV3-1, the J gene TRBJ2-1; maybe TRBD1 (5 bases). The V gene's germline CDR1 is LGHDT and CDR2 YNNKEL (reference sequence). V was shortened by 2 bases and J by 3 bases, with 14 bases between the two germline ends. The CDR3 runs 16 residues. In DNA, the CDR3 is TGTGCCAGCAGCCAATCCTCGCAGGGCTTCTACAATGAGCAGTTCTTC. Translation: CASSQSSQGFYNEQFF.

The rearrangement uses TRBV19 and TRBJ1-4; TRBD1 aligns across 11 bases. Per the germline V gene, CDR1 is LNHDA and CDR2 is SQIVND (reference sequence). The trim removed 0 bases at V and 8 bases at J, leaving 5 bases unmatched. The CDR3 is made up of 16 amino acids. CDR3 sequence: CASSIEARTGGEKLFF. The CDR3 DNA is TGTGCCAGTAGTATAGAAGCCCGGACAGGGGGCGAAAAACTGTTTTTT. The variable domain in full, with the rest retrieved from reference TRBV19 and TRBJ1-4, is DGGITQSPKYLFRKEGQNVTLSCEQNLNHDAMYWYRQDPGQGLRLIYYSQIVNDFQKGDIAEGYSVSREKKESFPLTVTSAQKNPTAFYLCASSIEARTGGEKLFFGSGTQLSVL.

This clonotype occurred many times. The V call is TRBV30, the J call TRBJ2-1; D unresolved. V lost 4 bases and J lost 4, with 5 bases in between. CDR3 size: 11 residues. Germline assignment: CDR1 GTSNPN and CDR2 SVGIG (reference sequence). This chain's CDR3 is CAWTAYNEQFF. CDR3 nucleotide sequence: TGTGCCTGGACAGCTTACAATGAGCAGTTCTTC.

Many counts were recorded for this clonotype. The V gene is TRBV7-9, the J gene TRBJ2-5, with 7 positions matching TRBD2. This CDR3 has 12 amino acids. Trimming removed 5 bases from V and 4 bases from J; junction bases left unmatched: 1. From germline, CDR1 is SEHNR and CDR2 FQNEAQ (reference sequence). The CDR3 region is CASSREGETQYF. The CDR3, as DNA: TGTGCCAGCAGCAGGGAGGGAGAGACCCAGTACTTC.

The chain couples TRBV12-3 or TRBV12-4 to TRBJ2-1; 10 nucleotides match TRBD2. The ends lost 3 bases at V and 7 bases at J; junction bases unmatched: 9. The CDR3 contains 16 residues. This CDR3 is CASSLGGLAGVNEQFF. Written as DNA, the CDR3 is TGTGCCAGCAGTTTGGGGGGGCTAGCGGGAGTTAATGAGCAGTTCTTC.

This clonotype was recorded at least ten times. This sequence joins TRBV3-1 and TRBJ1-2; TRBD1 is a possible D gene (5 bases). Looked up from germline, CDR1 is LGHDT and CDR2 is YNNKEL (reference sequence). Trimming pared 3 bases from V and 0 bases from J, leaving 8 bases between. This CDR3 spans 14 amino acids. CDR3 DNA sequence: TGTGCCAGCAGCCACCAGGGAGCTAACTATGGCTACACCTTC. Its translation: CASSHQGANYGYTF.

This clonotype occurred many times. The chain recombines TRBV6-1 with TRBJ2-1; 8 nucleotides align to TRBD2. Germline V gene sequence: CDR1 MNHNS, CDR2 SASEGT. V lost 6 bases and J lost 7; bases outside the gene matches: 5. CDR3 length equals 13 residues. CDR3 sequence reads: CASRGLAVNEQFF. DNA for the CDR3: TGTGCCAGCAGAGGACTAGCTGTGAATGAGCAGTTCTTC.

This clonotype was seen ten or more times. This chain uses TRBV7-9 with TRBJ1-1; D call uncertain. Germline V gives CDR1 SEHNR, CDR2 FQNEAQ (reference sequence). This CDR3 spans 14 amino acids. Trimming took 1 base from V and 6 from J, leaving 12 bases between them. The CDR3 sequence: CASSLETDSAEAFF. The CDR3, as DNA: TGTGCCAGCAGCTTAGAGACGGATAGTGCTGAAGCTTTCTTT.

Note on this clonotype: Possible read error: a much larger clone is one base away. This sequence joins TRBV7-7 and TRBJ2-2; 7 bases fit TRBD2. The CDR3 totals 15 residues. CDR1 is SSHAT and CDR2 is FNYEAQ in the germline V gene (reference sequence). Here the CDR3 DNA reads TGTGCTAGCAGCTTAGGGAGGGCCGACACCGGGGAGCTGCTTTTT. It codes for CASSLGRADTGELLF.

This clonotype has at least ten counts. V and J are TRBV28 and TRBJ1-1; D is unresolved. CDR3 length equals 13 residues. Germline V gene lookup returns CDR1 MDHEN and CDR2 SYDVKM. With 6 bases removed from V and 4 bases from J, the gap between germline ends came to 12 bases. CDR3 bases: TGTGCCAGCAGCCTGACACAACTCACTGAAGCTTTCTTT. Translating gives CASSLTQLTEAFF.

This clonotype turned up a few times. This chain links TRBV19 with TRBJ1-1, with 7 bases that match TRBD1. V lost 2 bases, J lost 5 bases, and 5 bases stayed unmatched. This CDR3 has 14 residues. Germline V gene data show CDR1 as LNHDA and CDR2 as SQIVND (reference sequence). CDR3 sequence: CASSIQQGWTEAFF. CDR3 sequence (DNA): TGTGCCAGTAGTATACAACAGGGGTGGACTGAAGCTTTCTTT.

At least ten counts were recorded for this clonotype. The chain carries TRBV7-8 and TRBJ2-7; the match to TRBD2 covers 7 bases. Trimming cost V 5 bases and J 6 bases; bases outside gene matches: 13. CDR1 and CDR2 from the germline V gene are SGHVS and FQNEAQ. The CDR3 length is 15 residues. CDR3 sequence: CASSEPVAGWGEQYF. In DNA, the CDR3 is TGTGCCAGCAGCGAGCCTGTAGCGGGTTGGGGCGAGCAGTACTTC.

This clonotype occurred once. The chain has TRBV5-4 and TRBJ2-3, with 8 nucleotides matching TRBD2. After removal of 4 bases from V and 3 bases from J, the junction contained 10 bases not matched to a gene. There are 16 residues in the CDR3. CDR1 is SGHNT and CDR2 is YYREEE in the germline V gene (reference sequence). The CDR3: CASSPNQGGRTDTQYF. The CDR3 DNA follows: TGTGCCAGCAGCCCTAACCAGGGCGGGAGGACAGATACGCAGTATTTT. The full variable domain, its missing parts supplied by reference TRBV5-4 and TRBJ2-3, is ETGVTQSPTHLIKTRGQQVTLRCSSQSGHNTVSWYQQALGQGPQFIFQYYREEENGRGNFPPRFSGLQFPNYSSELNVNALELDDSALYLCASSPNQGGRTDTQYFGPGTRLTVL.

This clonotype was detected many times. The chain recombines TRBV11-3 with TRBJ2-3, with D perhaps TRBD1 (6 bases). The CDR3 covers 17 residues. The V gene lost 5 bases and the J gene lost 0 bases, with 18 bases spanning the gap. Germline CDR1 is SGHNT and CDR2 is YENEEA. CDR3: CASSPDSTGPSTDTQYF. The CDR3 DNA reads as TGTGCCAGCAGCCCGGACTCAACAGGGCCTAGCACAGATACGCAGTATTTT.

The chain recombines TRBV29-1 with TRBJ2-1, with a possible D match to TRBD2 (6 bases). The length of the CDR3 is 14 residues. Trimming shortened V by 3 bases and J by 3 bases, and 12 bases separated the two germline ends. Germline V lookup: CDR1 SQVTM, CDR2 ANQGSEA. CDR3 sequence (DNA): TGCAGCGTTGATGCTGGACTAAGCTACAATGAGCAGTTCTTC. It encodes CSVDAGLSYNEQFF.

This clonotype was found many times. This sequence joins TRBV6-1 and TRBJ2-7; unclear D gene. CDR3 size: 16 residues. Germline CDR1 reads MNHNS; CDR2 reads SASEGT. Deletions cut 5 bases from V and 0 bases from J, with 17 bases between. The CDR3 region is CASSFRAAENSYEQYF. As DNA, the CDR3 is TGTGCCAGCAGTTTCCGCGCTGCCGAAAACTCCTACGAGCAGTACTTC.